These 26 T cell receptor beta chains were all obtained from the same sample, sequenced in a study of blood T cells in healthy people across ages. Primers used in a second PCR of roughly 6 to 11 cycles were a sample-barcoded 5' primer and a J-beta primer mix. TCRdb analysed the 5' RACE reads with MiXCR anew, one entry per CDR3 protein. Of more than 800,000 distinct CDR3 sequences in the sample, 35% to 55% were seen once. Material for sequencing was blood. These receptors came from a woman aged 55-75 years in good health.

The rearrangement links TRBV20-1 to TRBJ2-1, with D possibly TRBD2 on 5 matching bases. CDR1 DFQATT and CDR2 SNEGSKA come from the germline V gene (reference sequence). The V end lost 0 bases, the J end lost 6 bases, and 15 bases lay between the germline ends. CDR3 length equals 15 residues. The CDR3 sequence: CSARDAVRLRNEQFF. The CDR3 coding sequence is TGCAGTGCTAGAGATGCAGTTCGACTACGCAATGAGCAGTTCTTC.

This clonotype has a count of ten or more. The chain joins TRBV2 to TRBJ2-7, with TRBD2 matching over 8 bases. Germline V lookup: CDR1 SNHLY, CDR2 FYNNEI. V lost 6 bases and J lost 3; bases outside the gene matches: 1. This CDR3 comprises 12 residues. CDR3 region: CASSGRGYEQYF. Written as DNA, the CDR3 is TGTGCCAGCAGCGGGAGGGGCTACGAGCAGTACTTC.

CDR3 in amino acids: CASSREPGQGAYEQYF. In DNA form, the CDR3 reads TGTGCCAGCAGTCGTGAACCGGGACAGGGGGCGTACGAGCAGTACTTC. The chain couples TRBV7-9 to TRBJ2-7; 12 nucleotides match TRBD1. The CDR3 loop spans 16 amino acids. V shed 6 bases, J shed 4 bases, and the junction held 10 bases outside the gene matches. The germline V gene encodes CDR1 SEHNR and CDR2 FQNEAQ (reference sequence).

V usage is TRBV20-1 and J usage is TRBJ2-3; TRBD2 agrees at 12 bases. CDR3 length: 14 amino acids. V gave up 6 bases and J gave up 6 bases; unmatched junction bases: 7. CDR1 and CDR2 from the germline V gene are DFQATT and SNEGSKA (reference sequence). The CDR3 is CSAPPSGRADTQYF. The DNA for the CDR3 is TGCAGTGCCCCCCCTAGCGGGAGGGCCGATACGCAGTATTTT.

The chain links TRBV4-1 to TRBJ2-1; TRBD1 agrees at 7 bases. In germline, CDR1 is MGHRA, CDR2 YSYEKL. The V segment lost 1 base and the J segment 12 bases; nucleotides outside the gene matches: 12. The CDR3 runs 15 residues. The CDR3 protein is CASSQAGTAGVAQFF. CDR3 nucleotide sequence: TGCGCCAGCAGCCAAGCCGGGACAGCCGGGGTGGCGCAGTTCTTC.

At least ten counts were recorded for this clonotype. The rearrangement joins TRBV6-1 to TRBJ1-5; tentatively, D is TRBD1 (5 bases). CDR1 is MNHNS and CDR2 is SASEGT in the germline V gene. V was shortened by 2 bases and J by 3 bases, with 11 bases between the two germline ends. The length of the CDR3 is 15 residues. CDR3 loop: CASSELGPNNQPQHF. The CDR3 DNA reads as TGTGCCAGCAGTGAACTGGGGCCTAACAATCAGCCCCAGCATTTT.

This sequence joins TRBV10-3 and TRBJ2-3, with 9 bases fitting TRBD2. This CDR3 has 15 residues. With V trimmed by 4 bases and J by 2 bases, 4 bases remained unmatched. Looked up from germline, CDR1 is ENHRY and CDR2 is SYGVKD. The CDR3 DNA is TGTGCCATCAGTGGTAGCGGGAGTATCACAGATACGCAGTATTTT. Amino acid sequence: CAISGSGSITDTQYF.

The rearrangement uses TRBV6-5 and TRBJ2-7; 8 bases fit TRBD2. The CDR3 totals 15 residues. CDR1 and CDR2 from the germline V gene are MNHEY and SVGAGI. The V and J ends lost 6 bases and 1 base, in that order; junction bases with no gene match: 8. The CDR3 DNA follows: TGTGCCAGCAGCGCGACTAGCGCCCTATCCTACGAGCAGTACTTC. Translation gives CASSATSALSYEQYF.

The chain uses TRBV27 and TRBJ2-5; D is ambiguous. The CDR3 runs to 14 residues. Trimming left V 6 bases short and J 6 bases short, with 17 bases between. CDR1 and CDR2 (germline): MNHEY, SMNVEV (reference sequence). Here the CDR3 DNA reads TGTGCCAGCAGGGATCCCGTGCGGTGGAAGACCCAGTACTTC. Translating it yields CASRDPVRWKTQYF.

V usage is TRBV20-1 and J usage is TRBJ2-1, with TRBD2 matching 7 bases. The CDR3 loop spans 14 amino acids. Germline trimming cut 0 bases from V and 6 bases from J; bases unmatched to any gene: 5. Germline V gene lookup returns CDR1 DFQATT and CDR2 SNEGSKA (reference sequence). The CDR3 reads CSAREAGVGNEQFF. CDR3 sequence (DNA): TGCAGTGCTAGAGAGGCGGGAGTAGGCAATGAGCAGTTCTTC.

The rearrangement joins TRBV29-1 to TRBJ2-3, with 13 bases identical to TRBD2. The length of the CDR3 is 18 residues. Germline-derived CDR1 and CDR2 are SQVTM and ANQGSEA. With 3 bases clipped from V and 1 base from J, the junction kept 10 bases outside the gene matches. CDR3 sequence: CSVDGLAGVLRRTDTQYF. The CDR3, as DNA: TGCAGCGTTGACGGACTAGCGGGAGTTTTGAGACGCACAGATACGCAGTATTTT.

The rearrangement uses TRBV20-1 and TRBJ2-3; D gene uncertain. The germline CDR1 and CDR2 sequences are DFQATT and SNEGSKA (reference sequence). V dropped 0 bases and J dropped 7 bases, with 17 bases sitting between them. The CDR3 runs 15 residues. The CDR3 DNA follows: TGCAGTGCTAGAGATATACCCCGTAGCACCTATACGCAGTATTTT. This encodes CSARDIPRSTYTQYF.

As regards this clonotype: A read error may explain this, as a much larger clone is one base away. The CDR3 DNA is TGCAGTGCTAGTGACGGCGGGAGGGTCGAGCAGTACTTC. Translation gives CSASDGGRVEQYF. The rearrangement links TRBV20-1 to TRBJ2-5; TRBD2 matches at 9 bases. The end of the DNA aligns better with TRBJ2-7, so the J call may be wrong. The length of the CDR3 is 13 residues. Germline lookup yields CDR1 DFQATT and CDR2 SNEGSKA (reference sequence).

J is TRBJ1-1 and V is TRBV7-3; D unclear. V was trimmed by 4 bases and J by 1 base, leaving 7 bases between them. This CDR3 has 13 residues. The germline gives CDR1 SGHTA, CDR2 FQGTGA. The CDR3 nucleotides are TGTGCCAGCAGCTCCTGGGAGAACACTGAAGCTTTCTTT. Amino acid sequence: CASSSWENTEAFF.

The genes are TRBV20-1 and TRBJ2-3; D might be TRBD1 (6 bases). CDR3 length equals 16 residues. V gave up 2 bases and J gave up 1 base, with 16 bases separating them. Germline V CDR1 and CDR2: DFQATT, SNEGSKA (reference sequence). The CDR3: CSARPYGQRGTDTQYF. For the CDR3, the DNA is TGCAGTGCTAGACCTTACGGACAGCGAGGCACAGATACGCAGTATTTT.

Only a few counts were recorded for this clonotype. This sequence joins TRBV6-2 or TRBV6-3 and TRBJ2-7; D perhaps matches TRBD1 (6 bases). This CDR3 comprises 14 residues. Per the germline V gene, CDR1 is MNHEY and CDR2 is SVGEGT. Trimming stripped 6 bases from V and 3 bases from J, with 15 bases between. Here the CDR3 DNA reads TGTGCCAGCAGCTGGACAGAAGTAAACTACGAGCAGTACTTC. This translates into CASSWTEVNYEQYF.

V is TRBV20-1 and J is TRBJ2-4; 9 bases line up with TRBD1. The J call may be in error: the DNA end matches TRBJ2-5 better. CDR1 is DFQATT, CDR2 SNEGSKA, per germline (reference sequence). This CDR3 has 14 amino acids. CDR3 in amino acids: CSARPTGGKETQYF. The DNA for the CDR3 is TGCAGTGCTAGACCGACAGGGGGTAAAGAGACCCAGTACTTC.

In this sample, this clonotype turned up a few times. This chain connects TRBV6-6 to TRBJ2-3, with 12 bases lining up with TRBD2. The germline gives CDR1 MNHNY, CDR2 SVGAGI (reference sequence). V was clipped by 1 base and J by 3 bases; unmatched bases: 5. There are 17 residues in the CDR3. CDR3 DNA: TGTGCCAGCAGTTACTTTTCGACTAGCGGGAGAACAGATACGCAGTATTTT. Protein: CASSYFSTSGRTDTQYF.

This chain links TRBV4-1 with TRBJ2-4; TRBD2 aligns across 7 bases. The germline gives CDR1 MGHRA, CDR2 YSYEKL. The CDR3 has 15 amino acids. V shed 4 bases, J shed 15 bases, and the junction held 18 bases outside the gene matches. As DNA, the CDR3 is TGCGCCAGCAGCCTAAGCGGGAATCTCCACACGTGGGGGTACTTC. Its translation is CASSLSGNLHTWGYF.

This clonotype was counted a few times. The chain carries TRBV12-3 or TRBV12-4 and TRBJ2-7; 7 nucleotides align to TRBD1. The CDR3 runs 15 residues. Germline trimming cut 5 bases from V and 0 bases from J; bases unmatched to any gene: 7. Here the CDR3 reads CASSEGAVPSYEQYF. CDR3 bases: TGTGCCAGCAGTGAGGGGGCTGTACCCTCCTACGAGCAGTACTTC.

This clonotype was picked up one time. Without the conserved terminal phenylalanine or tryptophan, this CDR3 likely stems from a read error. The rearrangement joins TRBV20-1 to TRBJ2-1, with 7 bases that match TRBD2. Germline CDR1 DFQATT, CDR2 SNEGSKA (reference sequence). The CDR3 is 13 amino acids. CDR3 sequence reads: CSLGGRGKGEQFL. The CDR3 nucleotides are TGCAGCTTAGGCGGGAGAGGTAAAGGTGAGCAGTTCTTA.

On this clonotype itself: One end of the junction fails to match germline, which may point to a read error. This sequence joins TRBV3-1 and TRBJ1-2; D unclear. The germline CDR1 and CDR2 sequences are LGHDT and YNNKEL (reference sequence). The CDR3 sequence is 12 residues long. The chain's CDR3 is CASSQDLNGFTF. CDR3 nucleotide sequence: TGTGCCAGCAGCCAAGATTTGAATGGCTTCACCTTC.

This clonotype turned up a few times. The chain carries TRBV21-1 and TRBJ2-3; the tabulated D call, TRBD2, remains unverified against the DNA. TRBV21-1 is a recognized pseudogene. The CDR3 loop spans 18 amino acids. DNA for the CDR3: TGTGCCAGCAGCAAAGGCGGGACTAGCGGAACTAGCACAGATACGCAGTATTTT. It translates to CASSKGGTSGTSTDTQYF.

The chain couples TRBV29-1 to TRBJ2-5; TRBD1 agrees at 7 bases. CDR1 and CDR2 (germline): SQVTM, ANQGSEA. The CDR3 runs to 12 residues. V dropped 6 bases and J dropped 5; count of bases not matched to a gene: 6. The DNA of the CDR3 is TGCAGCGTCCGGGACAGTCGCGAGACCCAGTACTTC. Residues: CSVRDSRETQYF. The full variable domain, with the rest looked up from reference TRBV29-1 and TRBJ2-5, is SAVISQKPSRDICQRGTSLTIQCQVDSQVTMMFWYRQQPGQSLTLIATANQGSEATYESGFVIDKFPISRPNLTFSTLTVSNMSPEDSSIYLCSVRDSRETQYFGPGTRLLVL.

This clonotype was detected a few times. The chain employs TRBV30 and TRBJ2-5; TRBD1 agrees at 8 bases. Looked up from germline, CDR1 is GTSNPN and CDR2 is SVGIG (reference sequence). The CDR3 extends over 12 amino acids. V trimming: 6 bases; J trimming: 4 bases; junction bases outside the gene matches: 4. The CDR3, as DNA: TGTGCCTGCGACAGGGGAGGAGAGACCCAGTACTTC. Protein: CACDRGGETQYF.

This clonotype was seen only a few times. This chain links TRBV6-2 or TRBV6-3 with TRBJ2-1; D unresolved. The CDR3 has 14 amino acids. The V end was cut by 2 bases, the J end by 4 bases, with 9 bases between. Germline lookup yields CDR1 MNHEY and CDR2 SVGEGT. The CDR3 protein is CASSYDAVYNEQFF. CDR3 bases: TGTGCCAGCAGTTACGACGCGGTTTACAATGAGCAGTTCTTC.